Described below is a single T cell receptor (beta chain) sequence and its context. Its antigen is currently not known. Base qualities are not at hand, and no much larger clone is one base apart. The junction carries 17 bases between V and J, which are trimmed by 5 bases and 6 bases respectively. The CDR3 sequence holds 14 residues, the cysteine and phenylalanine included. The sequence is cut down to CDR3 DNA, 42 bases in frame from base 1. Sequences MNHEY (CDR1) and SVGEGT (CDR2) are obtained from the germline V gene. TCRbeta CDR3 regions were amplified from genomic DNA by means of the immunoSEQ Assay, a bias-controlled multiplex PCR. Concerning the study's data processing: The number of nucleated cells in each sample was estimated from the amplification of reference gene primers within the assay. To quantify the absolute abundance of each unique TCRbeta CDR3 rearrangement, sequence reads were collapsed and filtered. For each sample, productive Simpson clonality was calculated by taking the square root of Simpson's diversity index across productive rearrangements. What TCRdb holds here is the immuneACCESS table cut down to in-frame rearrangements. Part of the clones is not present; checked against another copy, under half of the missing clones reflect an unresolved V gene, and the others are unexplained. That table furnishes V, J and clone size, whereas the DNA furnished D and trimming. The sample table holds a few hundred thousand clones, of which around nine tenths were seen once. Around 5% of the sample is held by the ten biggest clonotypes.

The data originate from a study of blood T cell repertoires in COVID-19 (TCRdb year 2020). Context from the whole study: The collaborator samples originated in the United States, Italy and Spain and spanned the acute and convalescent phases of COVID-19. Subjects who had been exposed to COVID-19, were actively infected with it, or had recovered from it provided the deeply sampled blood TCRbeta repertoires that made up the dataset. Where available, HLA class I and class II types were obtained from metadata supplied by the sample provider rather than from assay-based typing. The material from the prospective study consisted of cDNA or gDNA derived from T cells, B-cell-depleted T cells, or PBMCs. The sample metadata nearly always contained a de-identified subject ID, COVID-19 status, age in years and sex. The repertoires were made available in a free public database intended to serve as a resource for research on the immune response to SARS-CoV-2. Samples were obtained from the ongoing ImmuneRACE study (first 160 participants) and from some 1,200 subjects provided by 6 global collaborators. Results the study describes overall, beyond this receptor: The amount of clinical and demographic metadata varied by source and participant and was provided uncurated.

One collaborating source in Seattle enrolled patients while the patients were actively infected and followed the patients over time throughout the course of disease. Each collaborating institution followed its own protocols to collect whole blood in K2EDTA tubes. For TCRbeta analysis, collaborator samples were shipped as frozen whole blood, as isolated PBMCs, or as DNA extracted from either sample type. Sequencing was performed on peripheral blood. The sequence was obtained from a woman aged 60-75 years with COVID-19, enrolled during active disease. Here the chain combines TRBV6-2 or TRBV6-3 and TRBJ2-7, with a tentative D gene TRBD2 over 6 matching bases. The sequenced DNA: TGTGCCAGCAGTCTCCATTCGGGAGCGTCCGAGCAGTACTTC. Translated, this gives CASSLHSGASEQYF.